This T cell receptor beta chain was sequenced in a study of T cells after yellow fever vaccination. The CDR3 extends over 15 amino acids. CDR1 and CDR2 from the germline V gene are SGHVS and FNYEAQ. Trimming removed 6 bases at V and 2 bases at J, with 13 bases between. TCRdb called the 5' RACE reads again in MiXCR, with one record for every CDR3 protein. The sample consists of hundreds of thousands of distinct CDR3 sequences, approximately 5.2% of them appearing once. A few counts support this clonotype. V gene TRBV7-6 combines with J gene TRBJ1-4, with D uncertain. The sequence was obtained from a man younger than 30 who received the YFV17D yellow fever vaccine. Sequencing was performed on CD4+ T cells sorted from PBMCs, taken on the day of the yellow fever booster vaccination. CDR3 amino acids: CASSITGRTNEKLFF. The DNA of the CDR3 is TGTGCCAGCAGTATTACCGGGCGGACTAATGAAAAACTGTTTTTT.